Sequencing of this TCR beta chain was carried out in a study of tumor-infiltrating lymphocytes in primary liver carcinoma. The roughly 19-32 mg bulk tissue piece was not sorted before simultaneous RNA and DNA extraction. Researchers generated TCR beta cDNA from about 530 ng of total RNA, relying on a constant-region primer. Libraries for TCR beta were built through three nested multiplex PCR rounds, which together made up a slightly modified ARM-PCR procedure. The study ran its first two PCR rounds for around 9 cycles each, using TRBV1-TRBV30 forward primers and a C-beta reverse primer. One entry per CDR3 protein results from TCRdb running MiXCR on the multiplex PCR reads. Of 20,000 to 25,000 distinct CDR3 sequences detected, almost 80% appear once; the ten largest clones hold 40%. J gave up 7 bases and V 3 bases, and 10 bases lay outside the gene matches. This CDR3 is 16 amino acids long. Germline V CDR1 and CDR2: SGHVS, FNYEAQ.

The clonotype comes from a woman in her thirties with primary liver carcinoma and hepatitis B virus infection. Sample: liver tumor tissue from sampling region 1. Subset: tumor region T1, superior pole. The rearrangement uses TRBV7-6 and TRBJ1-5; 9 nucleotides match TRBD1. As DNA, the CDR3 is TGTGCCAGCAGCTTGGGGGGGACAGGGACCTCGCAGCCCCAGCATTTT. Amino acid sequence: CASSLGGTGTSQPQHF.